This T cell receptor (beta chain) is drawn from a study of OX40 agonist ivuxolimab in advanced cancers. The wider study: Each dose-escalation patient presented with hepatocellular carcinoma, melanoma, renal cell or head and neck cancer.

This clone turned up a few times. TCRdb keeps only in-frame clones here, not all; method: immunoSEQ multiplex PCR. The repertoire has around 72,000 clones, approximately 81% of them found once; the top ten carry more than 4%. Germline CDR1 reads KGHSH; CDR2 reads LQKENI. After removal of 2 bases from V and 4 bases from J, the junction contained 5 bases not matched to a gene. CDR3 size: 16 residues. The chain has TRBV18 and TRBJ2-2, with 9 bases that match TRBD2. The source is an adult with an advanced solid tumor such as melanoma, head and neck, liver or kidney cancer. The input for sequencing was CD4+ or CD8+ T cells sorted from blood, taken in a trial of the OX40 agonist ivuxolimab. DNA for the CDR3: TGTGCCAGCTCACCAATCGCGGGGGGGCCCACCGGGGAGCTGTTTTTT. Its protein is CASSPIAGGPTGELFF.